This T cell receptor (beta chain) is drawn from a study of CD8+CD57+ T cells in acquired aplastic anemia. With respect to this clonotype: Its antigen is not identified.

Overall study findings and caveats: Patients showed no significant difference from controls in CD8+ Simpson's diversity.

Investigators profiled TCR beta VDJ and CDR3 from genomic DNA template. Each CDR3 protein is one row after TCRdb ran MiXCR on the reads. This sample has hundreds of thousands of distinct CDR3 sequences, with 45% to 70% found just once. This CDR3 spans 20 amino acids. Germline CDR1 and CDR2: SGHAT and FQNNGV. With 4 bases clipped from V and 1 base from J, the junction kept 9 bases outside the gene matches. The source of this sequence is a human donor with severe aplastic anemia or a healthy control (not recorded which). Sequences were obtained from sorted CD4+, CD8+, or CD8+CD57+ T cells (not recorded which) from PBMCs. V gene TRBV11-2 combines with J gene TRBJ2-2, with TRBD2 identical over 16 bases. The CDR3 DNA sequence: TGTGCCAGCAGCTCCCGGTGGGGACTAGCGGGGGGGAAGAACACCGGGGAGCTGTTTTTT. Its protein product is CASSSRWGLAGGKNTGELFF.